This TCR beta chain was sequenced during a study of cytomegalovirus exposure and HLA in healthy donors (dated by TCRdb to about 2017). In terms of the full investigation: According to a later analysis, one platform produced both the 100 to 150 validation repertoires and the 670 or so repertoires of the first cohort. To predict cytomegalovirus infection status, the study combined high-throughput TCR immunosequencing, statistical association of individual TCRs with disease status, and machine learning. In addition to the first cohort of around 670 subjects, a separate validation cohort of some 120 different subjects was used. The study was designed to test whether signatures of past pathogen exposure could be identified by cataloging public T cell receptors. Overall results and qualifications from the work: The study listed approximately 160 TCR beta chains as associated with cytomegalovirus. In vitro tests confirmed that a few of the cytomegalovirus-associated TCR beta chains recognize cytomegalovirus antigens. The validation cohort had no HLA typing available for a later analysis, so co-occurrence within that cohort was assessed over all 130 or so repertoires. Most TCR sequences were seen in very few donors, while some public TCRs were found in many individuals. Cytomegalovirus status was reported to be diagnosed by the classifier with high specificity and sensitivity in both the original and validation cohorts. Subsequent analysis determined that TCRs grouped into clusters in the first cohort also showed a tendency toward co-occurrence across the approximately 110 validation repertoires, and 85% to 95% of cluster scores exceeded 0. It was suggested by the authors that the approach could potentially be generalized to other disease states and immunological phenotypes.

Comments on this clone: Its antigen is currently not known. Base qualities are missing; no much larger clone stands one base away.

Library preparation was by the immunoSEQ multiplex PCR assay. On the authors' methods: A statistical classification framework was developed to diagnose cytomegalovirus status using the catalog of TCR beta chain sequences. TCRdb retrieved this table from immuneACCESS and kept in-frame rearrangements only. Not all clones are present; in checked studies, unresolved V genes account for under half, and no reason is known for the remainder. The V and J calls and clone size are taken from that table; D and trimming were inferred from the DNA. This sample is represented by 150,000 to 200,000 clones; more than 75% of them were singletons. The ten largest clonotypes hold 2.5% to 3.5% of the sample. Donors formed part of the validation cohort, which comprised about 130 subjects and was distinct from the first cohort of 690 or so subjects. Trimmed from V: 5 bases; trimmed from J: 3 bases; junction bases lacking a gene match: 14. The germline V gene provides CDR1 SGHDN and CDR2 FVKESK. There are 17 amino acids in the CDR3, from cysteine to phenylalanine inclusive. Only CDR3 DNA is held: 51 bases, read in frame from base 1.

The chain employs TRBV14 and TRBJ1-2, and 8 junctional nucleotides match TRBD1. The TCR was taken from a man aged 18-30 years in good health and CMV-seronegative. Material: PBMCs. CDR3 reads: CASSSDRELSWDYGYTF. In nucleotide form, the sequence is TGTGCCAGCAGCTCGGACAGGGAACTTAGTTGGGACTATGGCTACACCTTC. Supplemented by the reference TRBV14 and TRBJ1-2 proteins around the CDR3, the complete variable domain is EAGVTQFPSHSVIEKGQTVTLRCDPISGHDNLYWYRRVMGKEIKFLLHFVKESKQDESGMPNNRFLAERTGGTYSTLKVQPAELEDSGVYFCASSSDRELSWDYGYTFGSGTRLTVV.